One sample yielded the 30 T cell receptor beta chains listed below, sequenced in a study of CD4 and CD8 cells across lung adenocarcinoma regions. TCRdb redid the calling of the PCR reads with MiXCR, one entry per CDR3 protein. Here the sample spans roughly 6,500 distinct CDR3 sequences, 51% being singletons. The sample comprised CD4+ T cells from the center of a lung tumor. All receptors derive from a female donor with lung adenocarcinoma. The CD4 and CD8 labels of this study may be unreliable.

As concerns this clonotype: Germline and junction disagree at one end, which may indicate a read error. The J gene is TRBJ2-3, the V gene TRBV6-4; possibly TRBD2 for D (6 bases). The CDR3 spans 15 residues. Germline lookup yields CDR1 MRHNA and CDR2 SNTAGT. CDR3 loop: CASSEGAGGQDTQYF. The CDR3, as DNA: TGTGCCAGCAGTGAGGGAGCGGGTGGCCAAGATACGCAGTACTTT.

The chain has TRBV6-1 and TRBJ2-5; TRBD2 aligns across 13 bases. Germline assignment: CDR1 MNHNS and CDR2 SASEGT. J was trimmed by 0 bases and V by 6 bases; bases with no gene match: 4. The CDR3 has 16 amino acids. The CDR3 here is CASRRLAGGNQETQYF. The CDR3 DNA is TGTGCCAGCAGACGACTAGCGGGAGGAAACCAAGAGACCCAGTACTTC.

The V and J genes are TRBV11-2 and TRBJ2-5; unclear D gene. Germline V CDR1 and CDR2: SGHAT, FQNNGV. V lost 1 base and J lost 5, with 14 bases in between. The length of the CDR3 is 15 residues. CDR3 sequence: CASSLVHSVAETQYF. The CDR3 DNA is TGTGCCAGCAGCTTAGTCCACAGCGTGGCGGAGACCCAGTACTTC.

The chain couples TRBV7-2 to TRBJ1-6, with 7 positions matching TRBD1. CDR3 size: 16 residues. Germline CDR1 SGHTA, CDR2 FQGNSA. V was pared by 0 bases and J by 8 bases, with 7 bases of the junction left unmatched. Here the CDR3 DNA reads TGTGCCAGCAGCTTAGCACTAGGGACAGTACATTCACCCCTCCACTTT. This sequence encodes CASSLALGTVHSPLHF.

CDR3 protein: CAAGLGGRAEETQYF. CDR3 coding DNA: TGTGCCGCGGGGCTCGGGGGCCGTGCCGAAGAGACCCAGTACTTC. V is TRBV25-1 and J is TRBJ2-5, with D perhaps given as TRBD1 or TRBD2 (6 bases each). Trimming left V 11 bases short and J 3 bases short, with 22 bases between. The CDR3 loop spans 15 amino acids. Germline CDR1 reads MGHDK; CDR2 reads SYGVNS. Full variable domain (outside the CDR3, taken from reference TRBV25-1 and TRBJ2-5): EADIYQTPRYLVIGTGKKITLECSQTMGHDKMYWYQQDPGMELHLIHYSYGVNSTEKGDLSSESTVSRIRTEHFPLTLESARPSHTSQYLCAAGLGGRAEETQYFGPGTRLLVL.

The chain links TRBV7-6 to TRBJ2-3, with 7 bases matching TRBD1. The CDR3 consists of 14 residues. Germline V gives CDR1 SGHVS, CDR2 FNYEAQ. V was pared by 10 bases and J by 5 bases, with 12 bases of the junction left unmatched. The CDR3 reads CAIQGQLFGDTQYF. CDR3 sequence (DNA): TGTGCCATACAGGGACAGCTTTTTGGAGATACGCAGTATTTT. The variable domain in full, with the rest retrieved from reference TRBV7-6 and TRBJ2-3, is GAGVSQSPRYKVTKRGQDVALRCDPISGHVSLYWYRQALGQGPEFLTYFNYEAQQDKSGLPNDRFSAERPEGSISTLTIQRTEQRDSAMYRCAIQGQLFGDTQYFGPGTRLTVL.

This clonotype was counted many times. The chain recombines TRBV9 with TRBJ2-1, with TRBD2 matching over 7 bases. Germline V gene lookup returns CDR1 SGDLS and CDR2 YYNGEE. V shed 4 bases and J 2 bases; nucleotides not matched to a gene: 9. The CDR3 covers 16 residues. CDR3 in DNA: TGTGCCAGCAGCCGTAGTTTCGGGGGGACCTACAATGAGCAGTTCTTC. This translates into CASSRSFGGTYNEQFF.

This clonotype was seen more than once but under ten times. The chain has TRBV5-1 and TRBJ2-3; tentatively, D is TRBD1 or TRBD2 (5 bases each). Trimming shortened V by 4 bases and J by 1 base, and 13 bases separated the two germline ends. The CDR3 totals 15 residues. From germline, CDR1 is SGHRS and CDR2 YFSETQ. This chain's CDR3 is CASSLGDLGTDTQYF. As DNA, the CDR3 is TGCGCCAGCAGCCTTGGGGACCTCGGCACAGATACGCAGTATTTT.

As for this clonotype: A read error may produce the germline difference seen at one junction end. CDR3 nucleotides: TGTGCCAGCAGTGAAGCTAGTGGCAAAGATACGCAGTATTTC. This gives the protein CASSEASGKDTQYF. The V gene is TRBV6-1, the J gene TRBJ2-3; no reliable D call. The V gene's germline CDR1 is MNHNS and CDR2 SASEGT. The length of the CDR3 is 14 residues.

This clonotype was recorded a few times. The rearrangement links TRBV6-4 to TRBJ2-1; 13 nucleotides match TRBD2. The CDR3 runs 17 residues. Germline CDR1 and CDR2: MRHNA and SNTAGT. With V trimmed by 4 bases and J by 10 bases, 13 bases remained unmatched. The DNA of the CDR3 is TGTGCCAGCAGTGGCCTCGGACTAGCGGGAGAATTCTACGAGCAGTTCTTC. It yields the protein CASSGLGLAGEFYEQFF.

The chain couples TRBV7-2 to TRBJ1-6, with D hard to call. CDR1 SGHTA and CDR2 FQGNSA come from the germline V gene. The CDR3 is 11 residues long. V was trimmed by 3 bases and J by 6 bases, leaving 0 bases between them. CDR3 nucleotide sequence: TGTGCCAGCAGCTTTAATTCACCCCTCCACTTT. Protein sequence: CASSFNSPLHF.

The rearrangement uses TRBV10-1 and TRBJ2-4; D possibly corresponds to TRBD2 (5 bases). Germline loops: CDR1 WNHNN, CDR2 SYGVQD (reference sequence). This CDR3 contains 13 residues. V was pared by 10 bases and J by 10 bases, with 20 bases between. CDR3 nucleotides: TGCGCCACCGAACTAGAACGTACAGATATTCAGTACTTC. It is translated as CATELERTDIQYF.

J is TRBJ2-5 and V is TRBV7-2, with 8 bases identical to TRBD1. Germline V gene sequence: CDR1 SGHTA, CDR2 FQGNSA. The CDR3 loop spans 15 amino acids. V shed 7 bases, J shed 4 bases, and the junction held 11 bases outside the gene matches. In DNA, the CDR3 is TGTGCCAGCACCCCCCGGACAGGGAATTCAGAGACCCAGTACTTC. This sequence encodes CASTPRTGNSETQYF.

CDR3 protein: CASSLGGGNNIQYF. The CDR3 region has the DNA TGTGCCAGCAGCTTAGGCGGGGGGAACAACATTCAGTACTTC. The gene calls are TRBV7-2 and TRBJ2-4; 8 bases are a match to TRBD2. The CDR3 is made up of 14 amino acids. Germline assignment: CDR1 SGHTA and CDR2 FQGNSA. J gave up 7 bases and V 1 base, and 3 bases lay outside the gene matches. Full variable domain (rest looked up from reference TRBV7-2 and TRBJ2-4): GAGVSQSPSNKVTEKGKDVELRCDPISGHTALYWYRQSLGQGLEFLIYFQGNSAPDKSGLPSDRFSAERTGGSVSTLTIQRTQQEDSAVYLCASSLGGGNNIQYFGAGTRLSVL.

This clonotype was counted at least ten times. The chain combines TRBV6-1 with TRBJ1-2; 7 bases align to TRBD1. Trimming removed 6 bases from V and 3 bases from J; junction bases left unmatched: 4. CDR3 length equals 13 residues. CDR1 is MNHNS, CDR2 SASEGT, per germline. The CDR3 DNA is TGTGCCAGCAGGTCGGGACAGCACTATGGCTACACCTTC. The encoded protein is CASRSGQHYGYTF.

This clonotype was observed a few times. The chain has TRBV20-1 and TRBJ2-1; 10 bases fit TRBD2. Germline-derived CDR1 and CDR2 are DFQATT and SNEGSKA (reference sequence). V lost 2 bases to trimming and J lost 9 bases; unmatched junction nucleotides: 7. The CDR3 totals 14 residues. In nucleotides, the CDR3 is TGCAGTGCTAGAACCCTAGCGGGAGCGAGTGAGCAGTTCTTC. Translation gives CSARTLAGASEQFF.

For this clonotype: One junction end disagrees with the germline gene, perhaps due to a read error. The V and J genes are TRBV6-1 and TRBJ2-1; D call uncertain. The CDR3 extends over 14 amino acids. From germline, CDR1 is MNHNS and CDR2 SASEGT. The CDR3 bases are TGTGCCAGCAGGGCTGTGAGCGCCTACAATGATCAGTTCTTC. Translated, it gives CASRAVSAYNDQFF.

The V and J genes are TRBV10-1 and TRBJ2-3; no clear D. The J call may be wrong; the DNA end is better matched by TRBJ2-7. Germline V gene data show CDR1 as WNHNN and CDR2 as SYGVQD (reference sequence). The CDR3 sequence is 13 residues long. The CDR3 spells CATELGDTETQYF. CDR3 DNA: TGCGCCACCGAACTCGGAGATACAGAGACGCAGTACTTC.

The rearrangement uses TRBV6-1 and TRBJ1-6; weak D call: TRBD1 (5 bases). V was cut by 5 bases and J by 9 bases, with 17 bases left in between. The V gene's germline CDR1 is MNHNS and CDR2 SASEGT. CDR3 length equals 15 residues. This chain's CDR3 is CASSLQPDSSSPLHF. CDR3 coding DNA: TGTGCCAGCAGTCTCCAACCCGACAGTTCTTCACCCCTCCACTTT.

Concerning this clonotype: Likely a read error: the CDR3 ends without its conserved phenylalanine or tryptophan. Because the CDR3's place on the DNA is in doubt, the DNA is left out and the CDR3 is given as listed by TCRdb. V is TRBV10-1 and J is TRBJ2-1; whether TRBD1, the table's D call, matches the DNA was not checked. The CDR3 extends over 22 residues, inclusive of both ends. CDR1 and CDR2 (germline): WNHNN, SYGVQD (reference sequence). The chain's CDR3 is CASRRHRVWSPTTGHHVPQEMA.

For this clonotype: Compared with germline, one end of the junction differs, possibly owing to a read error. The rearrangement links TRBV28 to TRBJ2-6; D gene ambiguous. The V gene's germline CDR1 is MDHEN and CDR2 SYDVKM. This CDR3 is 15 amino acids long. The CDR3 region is CASSLGESGSYVLTF. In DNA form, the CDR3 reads TGTGCCAGCAGTTTAGGAGAATCGGGCTCCTACGTCCTGACCTTC. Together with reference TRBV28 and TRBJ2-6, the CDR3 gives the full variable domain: DVKVTQSSRYLVKRTGEKVFLECVQDMDHENMFWYRQDPGLGLRLIYFSYDVKMKEKGDIPEGYSVSREKKERFSLILESASTNQTSMYLCASSLGESGSYVLTFGAGSRLTVL.

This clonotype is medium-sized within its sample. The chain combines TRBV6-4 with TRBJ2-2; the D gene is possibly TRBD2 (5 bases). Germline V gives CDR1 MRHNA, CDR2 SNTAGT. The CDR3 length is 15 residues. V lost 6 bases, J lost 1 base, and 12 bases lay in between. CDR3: CASSQQSGNTGELFF. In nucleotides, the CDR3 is TGTGCCAGCAGCCAACAAAGCGGGAACACCGGGGAGCTGTTTTTT.

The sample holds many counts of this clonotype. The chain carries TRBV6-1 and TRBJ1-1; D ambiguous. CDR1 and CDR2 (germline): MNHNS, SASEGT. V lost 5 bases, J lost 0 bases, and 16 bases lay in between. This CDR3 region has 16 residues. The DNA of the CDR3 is TGTGCCAGCAGTCCTGGGCTAGCAAGGGTGAACACTGAAGCTTTCTTT. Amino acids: CASSPGLARVNTEAFF.

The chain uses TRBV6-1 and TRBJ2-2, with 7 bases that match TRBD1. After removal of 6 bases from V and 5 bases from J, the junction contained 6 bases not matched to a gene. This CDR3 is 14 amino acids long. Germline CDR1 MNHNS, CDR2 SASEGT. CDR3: CASRRTRGTGELFF. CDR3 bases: TGTGCCAGCAGAAGGACCAGGGGGACCGGGGAGCTGTTTTTT.

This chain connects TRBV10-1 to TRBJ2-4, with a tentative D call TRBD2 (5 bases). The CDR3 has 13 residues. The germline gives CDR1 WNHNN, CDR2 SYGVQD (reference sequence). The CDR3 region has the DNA TGCGTCACGGAGCTGGGAGCTAAAAATATGCAGTACTTC. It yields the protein CVTELGAKNMQYF.

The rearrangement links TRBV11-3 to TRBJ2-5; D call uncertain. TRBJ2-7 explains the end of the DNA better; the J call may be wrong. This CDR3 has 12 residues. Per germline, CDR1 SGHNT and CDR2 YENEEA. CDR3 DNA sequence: TGTGCCAGCAGCTTTACGCGTTACGAGCAGTACTTC. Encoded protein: CASSFTRYEQYF.

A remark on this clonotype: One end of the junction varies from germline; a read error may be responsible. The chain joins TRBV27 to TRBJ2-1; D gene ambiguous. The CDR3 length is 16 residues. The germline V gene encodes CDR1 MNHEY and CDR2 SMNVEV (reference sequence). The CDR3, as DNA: TGTGCCAGCAGTTTACGCCGGGCTGTTACCTACGATGAGCAGTACTTT. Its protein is CASSLRRAVTYDEQYF.

The CDR3 DNA sequence: TGCGCCAGCAGCCGAGGGGGGGGCGCGGGTGGCTACACCTTC. Amino acids: CASSRGGGAGGYTF. The rearrangement uses TRBV4-1 and TRBJ1-2, with D possibly TRBD1 on 6 matching bases. Trimming shortened V by 4 bases and J by 7 bases, and 16 bases separated the two germline ends. The CDR3 extends over 14 amino acids. Germline CDR1 and CDR2: MGHRA and YSYEKL.

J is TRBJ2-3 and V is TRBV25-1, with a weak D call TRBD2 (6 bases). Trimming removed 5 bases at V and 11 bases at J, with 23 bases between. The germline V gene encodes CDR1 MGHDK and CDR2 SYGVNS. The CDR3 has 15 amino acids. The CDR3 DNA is TGTGCCAGCAGTACGGGGGTGGGAGCGAAAAACATGCAGTATTTT. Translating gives CASSTGVGAKNMQYF.

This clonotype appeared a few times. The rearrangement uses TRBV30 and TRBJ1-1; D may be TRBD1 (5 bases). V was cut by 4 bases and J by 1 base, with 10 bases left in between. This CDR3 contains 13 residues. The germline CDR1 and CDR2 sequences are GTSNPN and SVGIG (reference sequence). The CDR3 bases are TGTGCCTGGATAGGGGTTAAGAACACTGAAGCTTTCTTT. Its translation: CAWIGVKNTEAFF.